This is a list of T cell receptor beta chains from one sample in a study of OX40 agonist ivuxolimab in advanced cancers. The repertoire was sequenced with immunoSEQ multiplex PCR; TCRdb's copy has only in-frame clones and lacks some. The data hold about 48,000 clones, with around 90% observed a single time. Sequenced material: CD4+ or CD8+ T cells sorted from blood, taken in a trial of the OX40 agonist ivuxolimab. The receptors derive from an adult with an advanced solid tumor such as melanoma, head and neck, liver or kidney cancer. Both conserved end residues are trimmed from each CDR3.

v_call	j_call	cdr3_aa
TRBV5-8	TRBJ1-1	ATFEGQGYTEAF
TRBV7-9	TRBJ2-1	ASSHRELAGGPGNEQF
TRBV30	TRBJ1-5	AWSVRGNQPQH
TRBV7-9	TRBJ1-3	ASSLTGAVGNTIY
TRBV29-1	TRBJ1-2	SVEDWTGRHGYT
TRBV29-1	TRBJ2-3	SVGSRRGASTDTQY
TRBV9	TRBJ1-6	ASSPRVGADSPLH
TRBV11-2	TRBJ2-3	ASSLVWGQGAQY
TRBV29-1	TRBJ2-5	SVALQETQY
TRBV4-1	TRBJ1-4	ASSQDFSTNEKLF
TRBV21-1	TRBJ1-6	ATRRVSSSPLH
TRBV6-5	TRBJ1-1	ASNRGGNTEAF
TRBV5-6	TRBJ2-3	ASSLDGGLSTDTQY
TRBV5-8	TRBJ1-2	ASSLPYLPENYGYT
TRBV4-1	TRBJ1-2	ASSQGRGDYGYT
TRBV7-2	TRBJ2-5	ASSPLEGQETQY
TRBV7-9	TRBJ1-5	ASSQGQNQPQH
TRBV27	TRBJ2-1	ASSPGLPNEQF
TRBV7-7	TRBJ2-7	ASRFRTDHWEQY
TRBV5-1	TRBJ1-1	ASSLAQLNTEAF
TRBV7-8	TRBJ1-1	ASSFDFQNTEAF
TRBV19	TRBJ2-6	ASSIDLPGAGANVLT
TRBV7-9	TRBJ2-3	ASSFLDTQY
TRBV7-8	TRBJ2-1	ASSLAASGGALYNEQF
TRBV10-3	TRBJ2-3	AISESAAGTDTQY
TRBV6-5	TRBJ2-4	ASSYGGKNIQY
TRBV27	TRBJ1-2	ASSSQPMGTGGYT
TRBV5-8	TRBJ2-1	ASTLSGGAYNEQF
TRBV9	TRBJ1-2	ASSVGGQENYGYT
TRBV4-1	TRBJ1-6	ASSQGPGTENSPLH
TRBV30	TRBJ2-7	AWSVHIIGEQY
TRBV9	TRBJ2-6	ASSSPWTNVLT
TRBV9	TRBJ1-6	ASSQGQGNSPLH
TRBV30	TRBJ2-7	AWSWGSDNEQY
TRBV4-1	TRBJ1-1	ASSQTGQGSMNTFVF
TRBV6-1	TRBJ2-5	ASSRQGAYEETQY
TRBV4-1	TRBJ2-7	ASSQAAGFEQY
TRBV7-9	TRBJ2-5	ASSSPGRLQETQY
TRBV7-9	TRBJ2-3	ASSLGTDTQY
TRBV5-1	TRBJ1-1	ASSLGELNTEAF
TRBV15	TRBJ1-2	ATSREEGHHYGYT
TRBV27	TRBJ2-7	ASSLSLGYEQY
TRBV13	TRBJ2-1	ASSPNLGLARSEQF
TRBV10-1	TRBJ2-1	ASSESSTQF
TRBV19	TRBJ2-1	ASSMLGRNEQF
TRBV6-1	TRBJ1-6	ASNRGAFDNSPLH
TRBV11-2	TRBJ1-2	ASSRRGNYGYT
TRBV5-6	TRBJ1-6	ASSLAADNSPLH
TRBV5-4	TRBJ1-2	ASRHGGYGYT
TRBV30	TRBJ2-2	AWSAILWTGELF
TRBV10-1	TRBJ1-2	ASSDKGPYGYT